This record concerns one T cell receptor (beta chain) sequence. The antigen is undetermined. Germline V gives CDR1 SGHTS, CDR2 YDEGEE. The V segment lost 9 bases and the J segment 0 bases; nucleotides outside the gene matches: 4. The CDR3 loop spans 14 amino acids. The authors reverse transcribed all of the isolated RNA, so sequencing captured expressed TCRB transcripts. Sequencing was performed with immunoSEQ multiplex PCR; in TCRdb, only in-frame clones are kept and a portion is missing. The sample records around 340,000 clones, less than 9.5% being singletons. This specimen belongs to a study of beta chain features in type 1 diabetes. Findings of the study overall: cDNA-based sequencing might over-represent cells highly expressing TCR.

One heparinised blood draw averaging around 110 mL was given by each donor. The clonotype was recovered from a woman aged 18-30 years in good health. The chain joins TRBV5-8 to TRBJ2-1, with TRBD2 matching over 9 bases. The material sequenced was central memory CD4+ T cells from blood. DNA of the CDR3: TGTGCCACCCTTAGCGGGAGCTCCTACAATGAGCAGTTCTTC. Its translation is CATLSGSSYNEQFF.